What follows are 31 T cell receptor beta chains derived from one specimen sequenced in a study of cytomegalovirus exposure and HLA in healthy donors. PCR was performed using 60 Vbeta and 13 Jbeta primers. Sequencing was performed with immunoSEQ multiplex PCR; in TCRdb, only in-frame clones are kept and a portion is missing. Of around 90,000 clones listed, over 75% were seen once; the top ten hold about 4%. The sequencing sample was made of PBMCs. These TCRs come from a man aged 50-60 years in good health and CMV-seronegative.

This clone came up a few times. CDR3 sequence: CASSSLAFQETQYF. The CDR3 DNA is TGTGCCAGCAGTTCGCTAGCTTTCCAAGAGACCCAGTACTTC. The chain joins TRBV7-9 to TRBJ2-5, with D possibly TRBD2 on 5 matching bases. This CDR3 contains 14 residues. CDR1 SEHNR and CDR2 FQNEAQ come from the germline V gene (reference sequence). Trimming shortened V by 6 bases and J by 1 base, and 12 bases separated the two germline ends.

The chain recombines TRBV6-1 with TRBJ2-3; 14 nucleotides line up with TRBD2. The CDR3 has 16 residues. The trim removed 3 bases at V and 9 bases at J, leaving 8 bases unmatched. Germline assignment: CDR1 MNHNS and CDR2 SASEGT. DNA of the CDR3: TGTGCCAGCAGTGAGACTAGCGGGAGGGCCGTATCCACGCAGTATTTT. Translation gives CASSETSGRAVSTQYF.

The CDR3 nucleotides read TGTGCCAGCAGCCAGGGGTCGGGACAGGGATCCTACGAGCAGTACTTC. It is translated as CASSQGSGQGSYEQYF. The chain couples TRBV7-9 to TRBJ2-7, with TRBD1 matching over 9 bases. Trimming cost V 5 bases and J 1 base; bases outside gene matches: 9. Per the germline V gene, CDR1 is SEHNR and CDR2 is FQNEAQ (reference sequence). CDR3 length: 16 amino acids.

To note about this clone: At the DNA level, this CDR3 is encoded by other sequences in the same sample as well. CDR3 bases: TGCGCCAGCAGCCAAGGGGTGGCGGGAGAAACCGGGGAGCTGTTTTTT. Protein product: CASSQGVAGETGELFF. The rearrangement joins TRBV4-1 to TRBJ2-2; 7 nucleotides match TRBD2. CDR1 is MGHRA and CDR2 is YSYEKL in the germline V gene. The CDR3 has 16 residues. V was pared by 1 base and J by 5 bases, with 7 bases of the junction left unmatched.

J is TRBJ2-7 and V is TRBV7-8; 10 bases fit TRBD2. The CDR3 length is 14 residues. Looked up from germline, CDR1 is SGHVS and CDR2 is FQNEAQ. V was clipped by 3 bases and J by 5 bases; unmatched bases: 4. The CDR3 reads CASSFPAGGHEQYF. CDR3 DNA sequence: TGTGCCAGCAGCTTCCCAGCGGGAGGGCACGAGCAGTACTTC.

The chain recombines TRBV19 with TRBJ1-5; 9 bases fit TRBD1. Per the germline V gene, CDR1 is LNHDA and CDR2 is SQIVND (reference sequence). J was trimmed by 1 base and V by 7 bases; bases with no gene match: 2. CDR3 length equals 14 residues. CDR3 sequence (DNA): TGTGCCAGTAACAGGGGGCGAAGCAATCAGCCCCAGCATTTT. Residues: CASNRGRSNQPQHF.

The chain recombines TRBV28 with TRBJ1-4; D may be TRBD1 (6 bases). The V end was cut by 3 bases, the J end by 7 bases, with 12 bases between. Per the germline V gene, CDR1 is MDHEN and CDR2 is SYDVKM. This CDR3 is 14 amino acids long. The CDR3 spells CASSFRGGGEKLFF. In nucleotides, the CDR3 is TGTGCCAGCAGTTTCAGGGGAGGGGGTGAAAAACTGTTTTTT.

V usage is TRBV28 and J usage is TRBJ1-4; tentative D call: TRBD1 (5 bases). Trimming left V 5 bases short and J 8 bases short, with 18 bases between. Germline V CDR1 and CDR2: MDHEN, SYDVKM. The CDR3 has 15 residues. The CDR3 sequence: CASSLGGAVGEKLFF. The CDR3 DNA sequence: TGTGCCAGCAGTCTCGGAGGGGCCGTCGGGGAAAAACTGTTTTTT.

V gene TRBV5-5 combines with J gene TRBJ2-2; 9 positions agree with TRBD1. Germline V gene data show CDR1 as SGHKS and CDR2 as YYEKEE (reference sequence). CDR3 length: 15 amino acids. V lost 4 bases and J lost 6; bases outside the gene matches: 7. As DNA, the CDR3 is TGTGCCAGCAGCCCAACAGGGGGCAATGCCGGGGAGCTGTTTTTT. Residues: CASSPTGGNAGELFF.

The chain uses TRBV28 and TRBJ2-7; 9 positions match TRBD2. The ends lost 5 bases at V and 5 bases at J; junction bases unmatched: 7. Germline CDR1 MDHEN, CDR2 SYDVKM. This CDR3 contains 14 residues. CDR3 residues: CASSRAGGPNEQYF. The CDR3 DNA reads TGTGCCAGCAGTAGGGCGGGAGGGCCTAACGAGCAGTACTTC.

The rearrangement uses TRBV5-8 and TRBJ2-5; TRBD1 aligns across 8 bases. Germline loops: CDR1 SGHTS, CDR2 YDEGEE. The CDR3 spans 16 residues. The junction had 10 bases not matched to a gene; V was cut back by 1 base and J by 5 bases. CDR3: CASSLPRTGTGETQYF. The CDR3 DNA reads as TGTGCCAGCAGCTTGCCCCGGACAGGGACGGGGGAGACCCAGTACTTC.

The chain carries TRBV2 and TRBJ2-5; no firm D call. The CDR3 has 11 amino acids. Per the germline V gene, CDR1 is SNHLY and CDR2 is FYNNEI. The V gene lost 5 bases and the J gene lost 5 bases, with 6 bases spanning the gap. CDR3 in amino acids: CASSTRETQYF. CDR3 sequence (DNA): TGTGCCAGCAGTACGAGGGAGACCCAGTACTTC.

V gene TRBV6-1 combines with J gene TRBJ1-2; D perhaps matches TRBD1 (5 bases). This CDR3 comprises 14 residues. Germline V gene lookup returns CDR1 MNHNS and CDR2 SASEGT. The V and J ends lost 6 bases and 3 bases respectively, with 14 bases between them. The CDR3 DNA sequence: TGTGCCAGCAGCCTCAGGGCGTCTCACTATGGCTACACCTTC. This translates into CASSLRASHYGYTF.

This chain connects TRBV15 to TRBJ2-7; D perhaps matches TRBD2 (6 bases). Germline V gene data show CDR1 as LNHNV and CDR2 as YYDKDF (reference sequence). V was pared by 0 bases and J by 3 bases, with 9 bases between. This CDR3 region has 14 residues. This chain's CDR3 is CATSRDGGVYEQYF. CDR3 nucleotide sequence: TGTGCCACCAGCAGAGACGGGGGAGTCTACGAGCAGTACTTC.

This clone was seen a single time. This chain links TRBV11-3 with TRBJ1-1, with 7 nucleotides matching TRBD1. This CDR3 has 14 amino acids. The V gene end was trimmed by 4 bases and the J gene end by 1 base; junction bases not matched to a gene: 3. Germline CDR1 SGHNT, CDR2 YENEEA. CDR3 residues: CASSSGTANTEAFF. In DNA form, the CDR3 reads TGTGCCAGCAGCTCTGGGACAGCGAACACTGAAGCTTTCTTT.

The chain couples TRBV5-1 to TRBJ2-7, with D possibly being TRBD1 (6 bases). The V gene lost 3 bases and the J gene lost 5 bases, with 6 bases spanning the gap. The CDR3 is 11 residues long. Germline CDR1 reads SGHRS; CDR2 reads YFSETQ. CDR3 coding DNA: TGCGCCAGCAGCTACAGGGACGAGCAGTACTTC. The encoded protein is CASSYRDEQYF. Using reference TRBV5-1 and TRBJ2-7 for the parts outside the CDR3, the full variable domain is KAGVTQTPRYLIKTRGQQVTLSCSPISGHRSVSWYQQTPGQGLQFLFEYFSETQRNKGNFPGRFSGRQFSNSRSEMNVSTLELGDSALYLCASSYRDEQYFGPGTRLTVT.

The CDR3 is CASSVEGGGGELFF. The CDR3 DNA sequence: TGTGCCAGCAGCGTAGAGGGTGGAGGCGGGGAGCTGTTTTTT. This chain connects TRBV9 to TRBJ2-2, with D possibly matching TRBD2 (5 bases). V was pared by 0 bases and J by 7 bases, with 10 bases between. The CDR3 is 14 amino acids. Germline V gives CDR1 SGDLS, CDR2 YYNGEE. The full variable domain, with the rest looked up from reference TRBV9 and TRBJ2-2, is DSGVTQTPKHLITATGQRVTLRCSPRSGDLSVYWYQQSLDQGLQFLIQYYNGEERAKGNILERFSAQQFPDLHSELNLSSLELGDSALYFCASSVEGGGGELFFGEGSRLTVL.

The chain couples TRBV4-1 to TRBJ2-5; perhaps TRBD1 as D (7 bases). The V gene lost 6 bases and the J gene lost 7 bases, with 18 bases spanning the gap. Germline V CDR1 and CDR2: MGHRA, YSYEKL. The CDR3 loop spans 14 amino acids. CDR3 protein: CASSWAGTEGTQYF. The DNA for the CDR3 is TGCGCCAGCAGTTGGGCGGGGACAGAGGGGACCCAGTACTTC.

The chain has TRBV27 and TRBJ1-1, with 8 bases fitting TRBD1. CDR1 and CDR2 (germline): MNHEY, SMNVEV (reference sequence). This CDR3 has 15 amino acids. The trim removed 4 bases at V and 1 base at J, leaving 5 bases unmatched. The CDR3 region has the DNA TGTGCCAGCAGTTCTTCACAGGGGGGGAACACTGAAGCTTTCTTT. It specifies CASSSSQGGNTEAFF.

The rearrangement joins TRBV18 to TRBJ2-1, with 10 nucleotides matching TRBD2. With 5 bases clipped from V and 5 bases from J, the junction kept 6 bases outside the gene matches. Germline V lookup: CDR1 KGHSH, CDR2 LQKENI. The CDR3 has 15 amino acids. In DNA, the CDR3 is TGTGCCAGCTCATCAAGCGGGAGGGTCGACAATGAGCAGTTCTTC. Translation gives CASSSSGRVDNEQFF. The whole variable domain, filled in from reference TRBV18 and TRBJ2-1, reads NAGVMQNPRHLVRRRGQEARLRCSPMKGHSHVYWYRQLPEEGLKFMVYLQKENIIDESGMPKERFSAEFPKEGPSILRIQQVVRGDSAAYFCASSSSGRVDNEQFFGPGTRLTVL.

The sample holds many counts of this clone. The CDR3 region is CASSSLGTYEQYF. The CDR3, as DNA: TGTGCCAGCAGCTCCCTCGGTACCTACGAGCAGTACTTC. The chain couples TRBV5-4 to TRBJ2-7; D gene uncertain. Germline CDR1 and CDR2: SGHNT and YYREEE (reference sequence). The CDR3 loop spans 13 amino acids. Trimming took 3 bases from V and 2 from J, leaving 9 bases between them.

The V gene is TRBV29-1, the J gene TRBJ1-2, with a weak D call TRBD1 (6 bases). In germline, CDR1 is SQVTM, CDR2 ANQGSEA. With 7 bases removed from V and 3 bases from J, the gap between germline ends came to 15 bases. The CDR3 contains 13 residues. CDR3 sequence: CSAVGGPDYGYTF. The CDR3 DNA follows: TGCAGCGCAGTCGGGGGGCCCGACTATGGCTACACCTTC.

V is TRBV28 and J is TRBJ2-7; 8 nucleotides agree with TRBD2. The germline gives CDR1 MDHEN, CDR2 SYDVKM. This CDR3 has 13 amino acids. J gave up 5 bases and V 6 bases, and 6 bases lay outside the gene matches. In nucleotides, the CDR3 is TGTGCCAGCAGGACGGGAGGGCCGAACGAGCAGTACTTC. Amino acids: CASRTGGPNEQYF. Full variable domain (outside the CDR3, taken from reference TRBV28 and TRBJ2-7): DVKVTQSSRYLVKRTGEKVFLECVQDMDHENMFWYRQDPGLGLRLIYFSYDVKMKEKGDIPEGYSVSREKKERFSLILESASTNQTSMYLCASRTGGPNEQYFGPGTRLTVT.

The chain is built from TRBV19 and TRBJ1-2; D unresolved. V lost 5 bases and J 6 bases, leaving 13 bases between the germline ends. CDR3 length: 13 residues. The germline V gene has CDR1 LNHDA and CDR2 SQIVND (reference sequence). CDR3 loop: CASSATSRDGYTF. CDR3 DNA: TGTGCCAGTAGTGCCACCTCCCGAGATGGCTACACCTTC.

V and J are TRBV9 and TRBJ1-4, with a weak D call TRBD1 (6 bases). The V end was cut by 3 bases, the J end by 2 bases, with 14 bases between. The CDR3 covers 16 residues. Germline V CDR1 and CDR2: SGDLS, YYNGEE. CDR3 sequence: CASSAGAGATNEKLFF. The CDR3 DNA follows: TGTGCCAGCAGCGCCGGGGCGGGGGCCACTAATGAAAAACTGTTTTTT.

The chain uses TRBV2 and TRBJ2-7; 7 bases match TRBD1. With 9 bases clipped from V and 5 bases from J, the junction kept 10 bases outside the gene matches. This CDR3 has 13 residues. The V gene's germline CDR1 is SNHLY and CDR2 FYNNEI. In DNA, the CDR3 is TGTGCCAGTAAACCCAGGGGGACCCACGAGCAGTACTTC. It specifies CASKPRGTHEQYF.

The chain uses TRBV5-8 and TRBJ1-1, with 9 bases lining up with TRBD1. Looked up from germline, CDR1 is SGHTS and CDR2 is YDEGEE. The J segment lost 5 bases and the V segment lost 4 bases, leaving 6 bases of the junction unmatched. This CDR3 has 14 residues. CDR3 bases: TGTGCCAGCAGCCTGGGGACAGGGATGACTGAAGCTTTCTTT. Protein sequence: CASSLGTGMTEAFF.

The genes are TRBV9 and TRBJ1-3, with D uncertain. CDR3 length: 15 amino acids. The germline gives CDR1 SGDLS, CDR2 YYNGEE. V gave up 0 bases and J gave up 0 bases, with 7 bases separating them. This chain's CDR3 is CASSVESGSGNTIYF. Here the CDR3 DNA reads TGTGCCAGCAGCGTAGAATCCGGCTCTGGAAACACCATATATTTT. Complete variable domain (other parts from reference TRBV9 and TRBJ1-3): DSGVTQTPKHLITATGQRVTLRCSPRSGDLSVYWYQQSLDQGLQFLIQYYNGEERAKGNILERFSAQQFPDLHSELNLSSLELGDSALYFCASSVESGSGNTIYFGEGSWLTVV.

This clone was seen a few times. This chain uses TRBV27 with TRBJ1-1, with TRBD1 matching 9 bases. Trimming cost V 2 bases and J 4 bases; bases outside gene matches: 2. Germline values: CDR1 MNHEY, CDR2 SMNVEV (reference sequence). This CDR3 is 14 amino acids long. The CDR3 loop reads CASSLTGGGTEAFF. The CDR3 nucleotides are TGTGCCAGCAGTTTAACAGGGGGCGGCACTGAAGCTTTCTTT.

The genes are TRBV7-2 and TRBJ1-1; no clear D gene. Trimming shortened V by 1 base and J by 6 bases, and 6 bases separated the two germline ends. Germline lookup yields CDR1 SGHTA and CDR2 FQGNSA. The CDR3 extends over 12 amino acids. The CDR3 spells CASSLVPAEAFF. CDR3 sequence (DNA): TGTGCCAGCAGCTTAGTTCCGGCTGAAGCTTTCTTT.

The V call is TRBV2, the J call TRBJ2-7; D perhaps matches TRBD2 (6 bases). Germline CDR1 SNHLY, CDR2 FYNNEI. CDR3 length: 14 residues. V shed 6 bases and J shed 0 bases, with 12 bases lying between them. CDR3: CASRWDGSSYEQYF. Here the CDR3 DNA reads TGTGCCAGCAGATGGGACGGGAGCTCCTACGAGCAGTACTTC. The entire variable domain, with the rest obtained from reference TRBV2 and TRBJ2-7, is as follows: EPEVTQTPSHQVTQMGQEVILRCVPISNHLYFYWYRQILGQKVEFLVSFYNNEISEKSEIFDDQFSVERPDGSNFTLKIRSTKLEDSAMYFCASRWDGSSYEQYFGPGTRLTVT.